The text below deals with one TCR beta chain. This sample stems from a study of T-cell memory formation after mild COVID-19. Each CDR3 protein is one row after TCRdb ran MiXCR on the 5' RACE reads. The repertoire includes tens of thousands of distinct CDR3 sequences, less than 15% of them detected once, and about 25% sits in the top ten. Germline values: CDR1 LGHDT, CDR2 YNNKEL (reference sequence). The J segment lost 7 bases and the V segment lost 4 bases, leaving 14 bases of the junction unmatched. The CDR3 runs 17 residues. The chain is built from TRBV3-1 and TRBJ2-7, with TRBD2 matching over 12 bases. Sequenced material: PBMCs or a T cell subset sorted from them (not recorded which). This clonotype was obtained from an adult woman who had mild COVID-19 (a few samples of this study predate the infection). Cell type and time point are not known. CDR3 sequence: CASSLQPSSGGAAEQYF. Here the CDR3 DNA reads TGTGCCAGCAGCCTCCAGCCCTCTAGCGGGGGGGCAGCTGAGCAGTACTTC.